These 18 T cell receptor beta chains came from one sample sequenced in a study of tumor and adjacent non-tumor tissue in lung cancer. This sample's RNA came from whole unsorted tissue. The normal lung tissue was taken more than 3 cm from the tumor edge. TCRbeta libraries were built with three rounds of nested PCR, modified from ARM-PCR. TCRdb recomputed calls from the multiplex PCR reads with MiXCR, one row per CDR3 protein. The data contain 90,000 to 120,000 distinct CDR3 sequences, roughly 60% of them seen just once; the ten biggest clones take up roughly a fifth. The sequenced material came from distant non-tumor lung tissue. These TCRs come from a man aged 25-45 years with non-small cell lung cancer.

The rearrangement joins TRBV4-2 to TRBJ2-3; D is undetermined. The V gene's germline CDR1 is LGHNA and CDR2 YNFKEQ. This CDR3 contains 14 residues. This chain's CDR3 is CVNSETVAVNTQYF. CDR3 nucleotides: TGTGTCAACAGTGAGACGGTGGCGGTTAATACGCAGTATTTT.

This clonotype was seen once. It is likely a read error, because the conserved phenylalanine at the end of the CDR3 is missing. The limits of the CDR3 on the DNA are not certain, so only TCRdb's listed CDR3 is given. The gene calls are TRBV7-8 and TRBJ2-3; TRBD1 reflects the table's D call only, with no check against the DNA. Germline loops: CDR1 SGHVS, CDR2 FQNEAQ. The CDR3 length is 11 residues, termini included. This CDR3 reads CASSSGPGQFL.

Remarks on this clonotype: This may stem from a read error, because a much larger clone lies one nucleotide away. The missing conserved phenylalanine or tryptophan at the end of this CDR3 makes a read error likely. The V and J genes are TRBV4-3 and TRBJ1-4; D may be TRBD1 (6 bases). The V gene lost 4 bases and the J gene lost 8 bases, with 14 bases spanning the gap. The CDR3 extends over 14 amino acids. The V gene's germline CDR1 is LGHNA and CDR2 YSLEER. The CDR3 nucleotides are TGCGCCAGCAGCCGAGTTTCCGGGACAGAAAAACTGTTTTCT. It translates to CASSRVSGTEKLFS.

This chain uses TRBV5-1 with TRBJ2-1; D not certain. V was cut by 0 bases and J by 0 bases, with 10 bases left in between. This CDR3 has 16 amino acids. The V gene's germline CDR1 is SGHRS and CDR2 YFSETQ. CDR3 sequence (DNA): TGCGCCAGCAGCTTGGATGCCTCGAGCTCCTACAATGAGCAGTTCTTC. It specifies CASSLDASSSYNEQFF.

Points on this clonotype: A read error is possible here, since a much larger clone lies one base away. The CDR3 sequence is CSSMTGQTNSPLHF. The CDR3 nucleotides are TGCAGCTCCATGACAGGGCAGACGAATTCACCCCTCCACTTT. The chain links TRBV29-1 to TRBJ1-6; 7 bases are a match to TRBD1. With 8 bases clipped from V and 7 bases from J, the junction kept 11 bases outside the gene matches. The CDR3 covers 14 residues. Germline V lookup: CDR1 SQVTM, CDR2 ANQGSEA.

Regarding this clonotype: A much larger clone sits a single nucleotide away, making a read error possible. DNA for the CDR3: TGTGCCAGCAGTTACCGGGACCCCGCGGGGGAGCTGTTTTTT. Protein product: CASSYRDPAGELFF. The chain carries TRBV6-5 and TRBJ2-2, with D perhaps TRBD1 or TRBD2 (5 bases each). Trimming shortened V by 2 bases and J by 8 bases, and 12 bases separated the two germline ends. CDR3 length: 14 amino acids. The germline V gene encodes CDR1 MNHEY and CDR2 SVGAGI.

This clonotype has a handful of counts. The chain combines TRBV11-2 with TRBJ1-2, with a tentative D call TRBD1 (6 bases). V was cut by 0 bases and J by 10 bases, with 12 bases left in between. Looked up from germline, CDR1 is SGHAT and CDR2 is FQNNGV. CDR3 length: 13 amino acids. CDR3 residues: CASSLEGARDYTF. The CDR3 region has the DNA TGTGCCAGCAGCTTAGAGGGGGCGCGAGACTACACCTTC.

In the case of this clonotype: As the CDR3 is not closed by the conserved phenylalanine or tryptophan, this likely results from a read error. It is unclear where the CDR3 begins or ends on the DNA, so no DNA is shown, and the CDR3 is as TCRdb lists it. This chain uses TRBV11-2 with TRBJ2-7; the D segment call TRBD1 is taken from the table without a DNA check. Germline-derived CDR1 and CDR2 are SGHAT and FQNNGV. The CDR3 is 15 residues long, ends included. CDR3 amino acids: CASSRGGLNSYERYS.

This clonotype was recorded at least ten times. The V and J genes are TRBV6-2 or TRBV6-3 and TRBJ2-7; D ambiguous. Trimming left V 1 base short and J 6 bases short, with 10 bases between. This CDR3 is built from 13 residues. CDR1 and CDR2 from the germline V gene are MNHEY and SVGEGT. The CDR3 nucleotides are TGTGCCAGCAGTTACTATGGGCCGGGCGAGCAGTACTTC. Protein: CASSYYGPGEQYF.

Worth noting for this clonotype: A clone one base away is much larger, so this may be a read error. The gene calls are TRBV20-1 and TRBJ1-1; D gene unclear. Germline V gene data show CDR1 as DFQATT and CDR2 as SNEGSKA (reference sequence). CDR3 length equals 13 residues. This CDR3 reads CSADALDGTEALF. CDR3 nucleotide sequence: TGCAGTGCTGACGCCCTCGATGGCACTGAAGCTCTCTTT.

As regards this clonotype: A read error may account for a junction end that differs from germline. The genes are TRBV6-5 and TRBJ2-1, with D unclear. In germline, CDR1 is MNHEY, CDR2 SVGAGI. CDR3 length: 11 residues. The CDR3 region is CASQSYYERFF. The CDR3 bases are TGTGCCAGCCAATCCTACTATGAGCGGTTCTTC.

This clonotype was observed many times. The rearrangement links TRBV6-2 or TRBV6-3 to TRBJ1-2, with D possibly being TRBD1 (6 bases). The CDR3 extends over 14 amino acids. V was cut by 7 bases and J by 2 bases, with 14 bases left in between. CDR1 MNHEY and CDR2 SVGEGT come from the germline V gene. This CDR3 is CASNPDGGNYGYTF. In DNA form, the CDR3 reads TGTGCCAGCAATCCGGACGGGGGCAACTATGGCTACACCTTC.

This rearrangement joins TRBV29-1 to TRBJ2-7; possible D gene TRBD2, 5 bases. Germline V gene lookup returns CDR1 SQVTM and CDR2 ANQGSEA. The CDR3 is 12 residues long. The V gene lost 6 bases and the J gene lost 12 bases, with 21 bases spanning the gap. CDR3 coding DNA: TGCAGCGTACTAGGCGGTCCTTACGGGCGGTACTTC. Encoded protein: CSVLGGPYGRYF.

About this clonotype: A read error may be the cause here, since a much bigger clone is one base away. This rearrangement joins TRBV12-3 or TRBV12-4 to TRBJ1-2, with 10 nucleotides matching TRBD1. CDR3 length equals 14 residues. V was clipped by 6 bases and J by 3 bases; unmatched bases: 4. The CDR3 region has the DNA TGTGCCAGCAGCGGAGGGACAGGGGACTATGGCTACACCTTC. As protein: CASSGGTGDYGYTF.

Comment on this clonotype: This sequence may be a read error, since a much larger clone differs from it by one base. This rearrangement joins TRBV29-1 to TRBJ2-3; D is possibly TRBD1 (6 bases). V was cut by 2 bases and J by 11 bases, with 17 bases left in between. Per germline, CDR1 SQVTM and CDR2 ANQGSEA. This CDR3 is 13 amino acids long. The CDR3 region has the DNA TGCAGCGTTGAAAACAGGGATCAGGGTATGCAGTATTTT. As protein: CSVENRDQGMQYF.

Turning to this clonotype: At one boundary the junction diverges from the germline segment, which might be a read error. This chain joins TRBV6-2 or TRBV6-3 and TRBJ2-7; 7 bases are a match to TRBD1. The length of the CDR3 is 13 residues. Germline V gives CDR1 MNHEY, CDR2 SVGEGT. The CDR3 coding sequence is TGTACCAGCAGCAGACAGGGATCCTACGAGCAGTACTTC. Its protein product is CTSSRQGSYEQYF.

Note on this clonotype: The junction shows a germline mismatch at one end, possibly a read error. The rearrangement joins TRBV20-1 to TRBJ2-3, with a possible D match to TRBD2 (5 bases). This CDR3 comprises 17 residues. Germline CDR1 DFQATT, CDR2 SNEGSKA (reference sequence). This CDR3 is CGASVLAGPPSTDTQYF. Here the CDR3 DNA reads TGCGGTGCTAGTGTGCTAGCTGGGCCACCTAGCACAGATACGCAGTATTTT.

In its sample, this clonotype was seen a few times. This clone may be a read error of a much larger clone one base away. The chain joins TRBV28 to TRBJ2-3; 12 nucleotides line up with TRBD2. The V gene's germline CDR1 is MDHEN and CDR2 SYDVKM. The CDR3 loop spans 15 amino acids. CDR3 residues: CASLELAGGEDMQYF. In DNA, the CDR3 is TGTGCCAGCCTGGAACTAGCGGGAGGAGAAGATATGCAGTATTTT. Combining the CDR3 with reference TRBV28 and TRBJ2-3 gives the whole variable domain DVKVTQSSRYLVKRTGEKVFLECVQDMDHENMFWYRQDPGLGLRLIYFSYDVKMKEKGDIPEGYSVSREKKERFSLILESASTNQTSMYLCASLELAGGEDMQYFGPGTRLTVL.